The rows below give T cell receptor beta chains drawn from one sample of a study of CD8 T cells in ankylosing spondylitis. TCRdb ran MiXCR on the 5' RACE reads and lists one entry per CDR3 protein. The data contain fewer than 50,000 distinct CDR3 sequences, more than 9.5% of them seen just once; the ten biggest clones take up over 1.1%. Source material: blood, either unsorted or a sorted T cell fraction (not recorded which). These receptors all come from a male donor with ankylosing spondylitis or in good health (not recorded which). Each CDR3 is given with its conserved first and last residue. The D gene is left open where the match is weak. Part of the rows lack a size; the others show once, few, many or a class for expanded clones.

clone_size	d_call	v_call	j_call	cdr3_aa	cdr3_nt
once	-	TRBV5-1	TRBJ1-1	CASSYNTQGRNTEAFF	TGCGCCAGCAGTTACAACACCCAGGGTAGGAACACTGAAGCTTTCTTT
many	TRBD1	TRBV2	TRBJ2-3	CARSGTGGLYTQYF	TGTGCCAGATCGGGGACAGGGGGTTTGTATACGCAGTATTTT
few	-	TRBV24-1	TRBJ2-2	CATSDRGAGQVGELFF	TGTGCCACCAGTGACAGGGGGGCAGGGCAGGTCGGGGAGCTGTTTTTT
few	TRBD1	TRBV6-1	TRBJ1-2	CATYSGTGRGVYGYTF	TGTGCCACCTACTCCGGGACAGGGCGGGGGGTCTATGGCTACACCTTC
-	TRBD1	TRBV10-3	TRBJ2-2	CAISRTGYGGELFF	TGTGCCATCAGCCGGACAGGGTATGGCGGGGAGCTGTTTTTT
many	-	TRBV29-1	TRBJ2-7	CSVGSGQPYEQYF	TGCAGCGTTGGGAGCGGACAGCCCTACGAGCAGTACTTC
many	TRBD2	TRBV10-3	TRBJ2-3	CAISRGDLTDTQYF	TGTGCCATCAGCCGGGGGGACCTCACAGATACGCAGTATTTT
-	-	TRBV5-1	TRBJ2-1	CASSLTRGSYNEQFF	TGCGCCAGCAGCTTGACCAGAGGCTCCTACAATGAGCAGTTCTTC
many	TRBD2	TRBV10-3	TRBJ2-3	CAIAGTSGSDTQYF	TGTGCCATCGCCGGAACTAGCGGGTCAGATACGCAGTATTTT
many	-	TRBV5-1	TRBJ2-3	CASRDSTDTQYF	TGCGCCAGCAGAGACTCCACAGATACGCAGTATTTT
many	-	TRBV10-3	TRBJ1-5	CAISGLGDSNQPQHF	TGTGCCATCAGTGGACTAGGGGACAGCAATCAGCCCCAGCATTTT
-	TRBD1	TRBV5-1	TRBJ2-1	CASTRDRSYNEQFF	TGCGCCAGTACCCGGGACAGGTCCTACAATGAGCAGTTCTTC
-	-	TRBV30	TRBJ2-1	CAWSSRGYEQFF	TGTGCCTGGAGTTCGAGGGGTTATGAGCAGTTCTTC
many	-	TRBV2	TRBJ2-2	CASSAGRTGELFF	TGTGCCAGCAGTGCGGGGCGGACCGGGGAGCTGTTTTTT
many	-	TRBV5-1	TRBJ1-5	CASSLEGVDNQPQHF	TGCGCCAGCAGCTTGGAGGGGGTTGACAATCAGCCCCAGCATTTT
many	TRBD2	TRBV5-1	TRBJ2-1	CASSRLTSGGYNEQFF	TGCGCCAGCAGCCGACTCACTAGCGGGGGGTACAATGAGCAGTTCTTC
-	TRBD1	TRBV30	TRBJ2-7	CAWSGQGDYEQHF	TGTGCCTGGAGTGGACAGGGGGACTACGAGCAGCACTTC
few	TRBD1	TRBV7-2	TRBJ1-2	CASSWPGQGFGYTF	TGTGCCAGCAGCTGGCCGGGACAGGGTTTTGGCTACACCTTC
many	-	TRBV19	TRBJ1-1	CASSIRGVTEAFF	TGTGCCAGTAGTATAAGAGGTGTAACTGAAGCTTTCTTT
-	-	TRBV7-2	TRBJ2-7	CASSLSGYYEQYF	TGTGCCAGCAGCTTGTCAGGGTACTACGAGCAGTACTTC
many	-	TRBV5-1	TRBJ1-1	CASHLVTGMNTEAFF	TGCGCCAGCCACTTAGTAACAGGCATGAACACTGAAGCTTTCTTT
many	-	TRBV12-3/TRBV12-4	TRBJ2-3	CASSHPLGGLADTQYF	TGTGCCAGCAGTCACCCTCTGGGGGGGCTGGCAGATACGCAGTATTTT
-	-	TRBV5-6	TRBJ2-3	CASREKLARTDTQYF	TGTGCCAGCAGAGAAAAACTAGCACGCACAGATACGCAGTATTTT
many	TRBD2	TRBV5-1	TRBJ2-3	CASSLDRGGSTDTQYF	TGCGCCAGCAGCTTGGATCGCGGGGGAAGCACAGATACGCAGTATTTT
many	-	TRBV15	TRBJ1-5	CATSNSNQPQHF	TGTGCCACCAGCAACAGCAATCAGCCCCAGCATTTT
-	-	TRBV3-1	TRBJ1-2	CASSQGPGNYGYTF	TGTGCCAGCAGCCAAGGGCCGGGGAACTATGGCTACACCTTC
many	-	TRBV20-1	TRBJ2-2	CSASWRKNTGELFF	TGCAGTGCTAGTTGGCGGAAGAACACCGGGGAGCTGTTTTTT
-	-	TRBV4-1	TRBJ1-1	CASSQRHENTEAFF	TGCGCCAGCAGCCAAAGGCACGAGAACACTGAAGCTTTCTTT
-	TRBD2	TRBV19	TRBJ2-3	CASSTTSGSTDTQYF	TGTGCCAGTAGTACGACTAGCGGGAGCACAGATACGCAGTATTTT
many	-	TRBV5-1	TRBJ1-3	CASRPPGGSGNTIYF	TGCGCCAGCAGGCCGCCGGGAGGCTCTGGAAACACCATATATTTT
many	-	TRBV20-1	TRBJ2-7	CSAPVTGNSYEQYF	TGCAGTGCCCCGGTAACAGGTAACTCCTACGAGCAGTACTTC
-	TRBD1	TRBV5-1	TRBJ2-7	CASSLPGQGGEQYF	TGCGCCAGCAGCTTACCGGGACAGGGGGGCGAGCAGTACTTC
many	-	TRBV5-1	TRBJ2-7	CASSSSTYEQYF	TGCGCCAGCAGCTCCTCGACCTACGAGCAGTACTTC
many	-	TRBV5-1	TRBJ1-3	CASSPRVSSSGNTIYF	TGCGCCAGCAGCCCCCGGGTCTCCAGCTCTGGAAACACCATATATTTT
few	-	TRBV5-1	TRBJ2-2	CASSFQGDTGELFF	TGCGCCAGCAGCTTCCAGGGCGACACCGGGGAGCTGTTTTTT
-	TRBD2	TRBV18	TRBJ2-1	CASSTMSTSGEEDEQFF	TGTGCCAGCTCAACGATGTCGACTAGCGGGGAGGAGGATGAGCAGTTCTTC
few	TRBD2	TRBV12-3/TRBV12-4	TRBJ2-7	CASRYSGGAYEQYF	TGTGCCAGCAGGTATAGCGGGGGGGCTTACGAGCAGTACTTC
many	-	TRBV12-3/TRBV12-4	TRBJ1-4	CASSPPTASNEKLFF	TGTGCCAGCAGCCCACCGACGGCAAGCAATGAAAAACTGTTTTTT
many	-	TRBV3-1	TRBJ2-1	CASSQVKEINEQFF	TGTGCCAGCAGCCAAGTGAAGGAGATCAATGAGCAGTTCTTC
many	-	TRBV27	TRBJ2-2	CASRLGGGVGTGELFF	TGTGCCAGCAGATTAGGGGGAGGTGTGGGCACCGGGGAGCTGTTTTTT
many	-	TRBV6-5	TRBJ2-7	CASRVNYEQYF	TGTGCCAGCAGGGTAAACTACGAGCAGTACTTC
many	-	TRBV5-1	TRBJ1-1	CASSLGQQDTEAFF	TGCGCCAGCAGCTTGGGACAACAAGACACTGAAGCTTTCTTT
many	-	TRBV5-1	TRBJ2-7	CASSLGTARDASYEQYF	TGCGCCAGCAGCTTAGGAACGGCCCGGGACGCCTCCTACGAGCAGTACTTC
many	-	TRBV5-1	TRBJ2-3	CASSPFSGGETDTQYF	TGCGCCAGCAGCCCCTTTTCCGGGGGAGAGACAGATACGCAGTATTTT
-	TRBD1	TRBV2	TRBJ1-1	CASSAPRQGKMNTEAFF	TGTGCCAGCAGTGCCCCGAGACAGGGGAAGATGAACACTGAAGCTTTCTTT
medium-sized	-	TRBV29-1	TRBJ2-1	CSVDLAETMNEQFF	TGCAGCGTTGATCTGGCAGAAACGATGAATGAGCAGTTCTTC
-	-	TRBV7-2	TRBJ1-2	CASSLVRGTNYGYTF	TGTGCCAGCAGCTTAGTTAGAGGTACTAACTATGGCTACACCTTC
many	-	TRBV3-1	TRBJ1-1	CATTSPKLVEAFF	TGTGCCACCACCTCCCCGAAATTAGTTGAAGCTTTCTTT
many	-	TRBV18	TRBJ2-1	CASSRPQGYEQFF	TGTGCCAGCTCACGACCACAGGGATATGAGCAGTTCTTC
many	-	TRBV12-3/TRBV12-4	TRBJ1-6	CASSFMVGVTPSYNSPLHF	TGTGCCAGCAGTTTTATGGTGGGCGTTACTCCCTCCTATAATTCACCCCTCCACTTT
-	TRBD2	TRBV6-5	TRBJ2-3	CASSYSSPSGGRDTQYF	TGTGCCAGCAGTTACTCGAGTCCCAGCGGGGGTAGAGATACGCAGTATTTT
many	-	TRBV20-1	TRBJ1-5	CTQSRRHF	TGCACCCAGTCTCGAAGGCATTTT